Shown below are 27 T cell receptor beta chains from a single sample sequenced in a study of neoadjuvant nivolumab and ipilimumab in lung cancer. The data were produced by immunoSEQ multiplex PCR, yet TCRdb's version contains in-frame clones alone and is incomplete. The sample holds approximately 23,000 clones, around 82% seen once. The material sequenced was peripheral blood, taken before neoadjuvant nivolumab, alone or with ipilimumab. The receptors here all came from an adult with non-small cell lung cancer.

This chain joins TRBV5-4 and TRBJ1-1; the D is unclear. Germline values: CDR1 SGHNT, CDR2 YYREEE (reference sequence). V was clipped by 5 bases and J by 5 bases, with 16 bases between them. The CDR3 has 14 residues. The CDR3 here is CASSRGGRITEAFF. As DNA, the CDR3 is TGTGCCAGCAGTAGAGGAGGGAGGATAACTGAAGCTTTCTTT.

This chain joins TRBV28 and TRBJ1-1; 7 bases are shared with TRBD1. V lost 5 bases, J lost 5 bases, and 11 bases stayed unmatched. This CDR3 contains 15 residues. Germline CDR1 and CDR2: MDHEN and SYDVKM. DNA for the CDR3: TGTGCCAGCAGTGAGGGACAGCTAATTGGGACTGAAGCTTTCTTT. Amino acids: CASSEGQLIGTEAFF. Complete variable domain (other parts from reference TRBV28 and TRBJ1-1): DVKVTQSSRYLVKRTGEKVFLECVQDMDHENMFWYRQDPGLGLRLIYFSYDVKMKEKGDIPEGYSVSREKKERFSLILESASTNQTSMYLCASSEGQLIGTEAFFGQGTRLTVV.

The chain joins TRBV5-5 to TRBJ1-3; D perhaps matches TRBD1 (6 bases). Per germline, CDR1 SGHKS and CDR2 YYEKEE (reference sequence). This CDR3 is 14 amino acids long. V was cut by 7 bases and J by 0 bases, with 11 bases left in between. The CDR3 reads CASERGNSGNTIYF. For the CDR3, the DNA is TGTGCCAGCGAGAGGGGGAACTCTGGAAACACCATATATTTT.

The V call is TRBV19, the J call TRBJ2-3; D gene ambiguous. V gave up 7 bases and J gave up 6 bases, with 14 bases separating them. The V gene's germline CDR1 is LNHDA and CDR2 SQIVND (reference sequence). The CDR3 totals 13 residues. The CDR3 loop is CASKRNSFDTQYF. DNA of the CDR3: TGTGCCAGTAAGAGAAATTCGTTTGATACGCAGTATTTT. Based on the CDR3 plus reference TRBV19 and TRBJ2-3, the full variable domain is DGGITQSPKYLFRKEGQNVTLSCEQNLNHDAMYWYRQDPGQGLRLIYYSQIVNDFQKGDIAEGYSVSREKKESFPLTVTSAQKNPTAFYLCASKRNSFDTQYFGPGTRLTVL.

V and J are TRBV18 and TRBJ1-2, with 10 bases matching TRBD1. The CDR3 is made up of 15 amino acids. Germline CDR1 reads KGHSH; CDR2 reads LQKENI. Trimming cost V 6 bases and J 6 bases; bases outside gene matches: 10. CDR3 sequence reads: CASSLTGTGVDGYTF. The CDR3 DNA reads as TGTGCCAGCTCGTTAACCGGGACAGGGGTGGATGGCTACACCTTC.

The V call is TRBV11-2, the J call TRBJ2-5; D possibly corresponds to TRBD2 (6 bases). The CDR3 covers 15 residues. Trimming cost V 1 base and J 3 bases, with 12 bases left between them. The V gene's germline CDR1 is SGHAT and CDR2 FQNNGV. CDR3 coding DNA: TGTGCCAGCAGCTTAGCGGCGGGACGAAAAGAGACCCAGTACTTC. This gives the protein CASSLAAGRKETQYF. The full variable domain, with the rest looked up from reference TRBV11-2 and TRBJ2-5, is EAGVAQSPRYKIIEKRQSVAFWCNPISGHATLYWYQQILGQGPKLLIQFQNNGVVDDSQLPKDRFSAERLKGVDSTLKIQPAKLEDSAVYLCASSLAAGRKETQYFGPGTRLLVL.

The gene calls are TRBV6-6 and TRBJ1-5; D may be TRBD1 (6 bases). The ends were cut back, 4 bases at V and 4 bases at J, with 8 bases in the middle. The CDR3 loop spans 13 amino acids. Germline-derived CDR1 and CDR2 are MNHNY and SVGAGI (reference sequence). Written as DNA, the CDR3 is TGTGCCAGCAGTTGGACAGAAAATCAGCCCCAGCATTTT. This gives the protein CASSWTENQPQHF.

The sample holds a few counts of this clone. This chain connects TRBV19 to TRBJ1-1, with 7 nucleotides matching TRBD1. This CDR3 is 14 amino acids long. With V trimmed by 6 bases and J by 1 base, 5 bases remained unmatched. The V gene's germline CDR1 is LNHDA and CDR2 SQIVND (reference sequence). The DNA of the CDR3 is TGTGCCAGTAGCATGTGGGACAGGAACACTGAAGCTTTCTTT. Encoded protein: CASSMWDRNTEAFF.

The chain is built from TRBV5-8 and TRBJ1-5; 7 bases line up with TRBD1. There are 13 residues in the CDR3. The ends lost 4 bases at V and 4 bases at J; junction bases unmatched: 2. Germline assignment: CDR1 SGHTS and CDR2 YDEGEE. CDR3 loop: CASSPTGNQPQHF. For the CDR3, the DNA is TGTGCCAGCAGCCCGACAGGGAATCAGCCCCAGCATTTT.

The chain is built from TRBV6-1 and TRBJ2-1, with D unresolved. Germline V CDR1 and CDR2: MNHNS, SASEGT. CDR3 size: 12 residues. The V gene lost 2 bases and the J gene lost 14 bases, with 13 bases spanning the gap. For the CDR3, the DNA is TGTGCCAGCAGTGAATATTATGACTCTAAGTTCTTC. It translates to CASSEYYDSKFF.

This chain uses TRBV6-5 with TRBJ1-2; tentative D call: TRBD1 (5 bases). This CDR3 is built from 12 residues. The V gene's germline CDR1 is MNHEY and CDR2 SVGAGI. The V gene lost 2 bases and the J gene lost 11 bases, with 12 bases spanning the gap. The CDR3 DNA reads TGTGCCAGCAGTTACGGGGGATCTACGTACACCTTC. It encodes CASSYGGSTYTF.

This clone showed up just once. V and J are TRBV7-9 and TRBJ2-3; D might be TRBD1 or TRBD2, each matching 5 bases. The CDR3 has 16 residues. Trimming took off 5 bases at V and 7 bases at J, with 22 bases between the two ends. Germline loops: CDR1 SEHNR, CDR2 FQNEAQ (reference sequence). CDR3 region: CASSPETPEGINTQYF. The CDR3 nucleotides read TGTGCCAGCAGCCCGGAGACGCCTGAGGGGATCAATACGCAGTATTTT.

This clone was picked up one time. J is TRBJ1-4 and V is TRBV5-5; 8 nucleotides align to TRBD1. V trimming: 5 bases; J trimming: 0 bases; junction bases outside the gene matches: 6. CDR3 length equals 16 residues. In germline, CDR1 is SGHKS, CDR2 YYEKEE (reference sequence). CDR3 sequence: CASSPTGDATNEKLFF. Here the CDR3 DNA reads TGTGCCAGCAGTCCGACAGGGGATGCAACTAATGAAAAACTGTTTTTT.

This chain uses TRBV2 with TRBJ2-2, with TRBD2 matching 7 bases. The junction had 8 bases not matched to a gene; V was cut back by 8 bases and J by 2 bases. The length of the CDR3 is 15 residues. Germline CDR1 is SNHLY and CDR2 is FYNNEI. CDR3: CASGGVGINTGELFF. The CDR3 nucleotides read TGTGCCAGCGGGGGGGTGGGAATAAACACCGGGGAGCTGTTTTTT.

This clone was observed a handful of times. The chain is built from TRBV5-5 and TRBJ1-2; D gene ambiguous. The CDR3 is 15 amino acids. Deletions cut 3 bases from V and 12 bases from J, with 24 bases between. CDR1 SGHKS and CDR2 YYEKEE come from the germline V gene (reference sequence). The CDR3 nucleotides are TGTGCCAGCAGCTCGGGCCGGATTCGAGGTCAACCCCACACCTTC. Its translation is CASSSGRIRGQPHTF.

The chain combines TRBV5-1 with TRBJ2-6; D might be TRBD1 (6 bases). V was pared by 1 base and J by 2 bases, with 7 bases between. Germline V gene data show CDR1 as SGHRS and CDR2 as YFSETQ. The CDR3 contains 15 residues. CDR3 DNA: TGCGCCAGCAGCTTGACAGGGCCTGGGGCCAACGTCCTGACTTTC. The encoded protein is CASSLTGPGANVLTF.

This chain connects TRBV10-1 to TRBJ1-2, with TRBD1 matching 8 bases. The CDR3 is 12 residues long. Germline V CDR1 and CDR2: WNHNN, SYGVQD (reference sequence). Losses at the gene ends were 4 bases for V and 13 bases for J; bases not matched to a gene: 8. The CDR3, as DNA: TGCGCCAGCAGTGCAAGGACAGGGAACGTCACCTTC. Protein: CASSARTGNVTF.

This clone was detected once. This chain uses TRBV4-1 with TRBJ2-5; D may match TRBD1 or TRBD2 (5 bases each). The CDR3 loop spans 15 amino acids. Trimming shortened V by 0 bases and J by 4 bases, and 12 bases separated the two germline ends. Germline-derived CDR1 and CDR2 are MGHRA and YSYEKL. CDR3 protein: CASSQDGTGLETQYF. In DNA, the CDR3 is TGCGCCAGCAGCCAAGACGGGACGGGCCTAGAGACCCAGTACTTC.

CDR3 residues: CASSLRLAGVLQFF. As DNA, the CDR3 is TGCGCCAGCAGCTTGAGACTAGCGGGAGTATTGCAGTTCTTC. V and J are TRBV5-1 and TRBJ2-1; 12 positions agree with TRBD2. Germline CDR1 SGHRS, CDR2 YFSETQ. This CDR3 contains 14 residues. The V segment lost 1 base and the J segment 12 bases; nucleotides outside the gene matches: 5.

The chain has TRBV30 and TRBJ1-2; TRBD1 matches at 9 bases. CDR1 is GTSNPN and CDR2 is SVGIG in the germline V gene (reference sequence). The CDR3 contains 14 residues. Germline trimming cut 4 bases from V and 4 bases from J; bases unmatched to any gene: 7. In DNA form, the CDR3 reads TGTGCCTGGATCCTAACAGGGGGCATCTATGGCTACACCTTC. This translates into CAWILTGGIYGYTF.

V and J are TRBV2 and TRBJ2-7; maybe TRBD2 (5 bases). Trimming took 7 bases from V and 3 from J, leaving 16 bases between them. Germline V gene data show CDR1 as SNHLY and CDR2 as FYNNEI. The CDR3 spans 14 residues. In DNA form, the CDR3 reads TGTGCCAGCACCCAAGGTCGGGGATTCTACGAGCAGTACTTC. Translating it yields CASTQGRGFYEQYF.

This clone was counted only a few times. V is TRBV9 and J is TRBJ2-1, with TRBD1 identical over 7 bases. V was pared by 4 bases and J by 15 bases, with 10 bases of the junction left unmatched. The CDR3 contains 12 residues. The V gene's germline CDR1 is SGDLS and CDR2 YYNGEE. This CDR3 is CASSTRQGKVFF. CDR3 nucleotides: TGTGCCAGCAGCACCAGACAGGGAAAGGTGTTCTTC. The full variable domain, completed using reference TRBV9 and TRBJ2-1, is DSGVTQTPKHLITATGQRVTLRCSPRSGDLSVYWYQQSLDQGLQFLIQYYNGEERAKGNILERFSAQQFPDLHSELNLSSLELGDSALYFCASSTRQGKVFFGPGTRLTVL.

This clone has a handful of counts. The chain is built from TRBV6-5 and TRBJ1-1, with D possibly being TRBD1 (6 bases). The CDR3 consists of 13 residues. In germline, CDR1 is MNHEY, CDR2 SVGAGI. V was shortened by 6 bases and J by 1 base, with 9 bases between the two germline ends. The CDR3 region is CASRRQENTEAFF. CDR3 DNA sequence: TGTGCCAGCAGACGACAGGAGAACACTGAAGCTTTCTTT.

The CDR3 region is CASQSTPQGAYEQYF. In DNA form, the CDR3 reads TGCGCCAGCCAATCCACCCCACAGGGGGCCTACGAGCAGTACTTC. The chain combines TRBV5-1 with TRBJ2-7, with 8 bases fitting TRBD1. The CDR3 has 15 residues. The germline CDR1 and CDR2 sequences are SGHRS and YFSETQ. With V trimmed by 7 bases and J by 2 bases, 11 bases remained unmatched. Drawing the rest from reference TRBV5-1 and TRBJ2-7, the complete variable domain is KAGVTQTPRYLIKTRGQQVTLSCSPISGHRSVSWYQQTPGQGLQFLFEYFSETQRNKGNFPGRFSGRQFSNSRSEMNVSTLELGDSALYLCASQSTPQGAYEQYFGPGTRLTVT.

In its sample, this clone was seen once. The genes are TRBV14 and TRBJ2-2; D is uncertain. V lost 1 base and J 2 bases, leaving 11 bases between the germline ends. Germline CDR1 reads SGHDN; CDR2 reads FVKESK. The CDR3 is 16 residues long. CDR3 DNA sequence: TGTGCCAGCAGCCAAGTAGGCGGCAGCAACACCGGGGAGCTGTTTTTT. It encodes CASSQVGGSNTGELFF. Variable domain in full (rest from reference TRBV14 and TRBJ2-2): EAGVTQFPSHSVIEKGQTVTLRCDPISGHDNLYWYRRVMGKEIKFLLHFVKESKQDESGMPNNRFLAERTGGTYSTLKVQPAELEDSGVYFCASSQVGGSNTGELFFGEGSRLTVL.

The count of this clone is one. The chain has TRBV5-4 and TRBJ2-1; 13 bases line up with TRBD2. Germline V gives CDR1 SGHNT, CDR2 YYREEE (reference sequence). The CDR3 has 18 amino acids. The J segment lost 7 bases and the V segment lost 4 bases, leaving 14 bases of the junction unmatched. The CDR3 loop is CASSKEGTSGTLGNEQFF. DNA for the CDR3: TGTGCCAGCAGCAAAGAGGGGACTAGCGGGACACTGGGAAATGAGCAGTTCTTC.

This clone has just a few counts. The CDR3 spells CASSFGPFDEQYF. In nucleotides, the CDR3 is TGTGCCAGCAGCTTCGGTCCGTTCGACGAGCAGTACTTC. V is TRBV5-4 and J is TRBJ2-7; no reliable D call. The CDR3 totals 13 residues. CDR1 SGHNT and CDR2 YYREEE come from the germline V gene (reference sequence). The V end lost 2 bases, the J end lost 5 bases, and 11 bases lay between the germline ends.